This T cell receptor beta chain is drawn from a study of PD-1 blockade in classical Hodgkin lymphoma. Study conclusions and caveats: Reported baseline diversity: healthy donors highest, relapsed/refractory patients lowest. A significant rise in TCR diversity was seen by C4D1 for CD4+ cells but not for CD8+ cells. Baseline diversity was lower in partial responders and progressors than complete responders.

Data came from immunoSEQ multiplex PCR; TCRdb stores just in-frame clones and leaves some out. Among 31,000 or so clones listed, roughly four fifths were seen once. CDR3 length: 19 residues. Germline V CDR1 and CDR2: SGHAT, FQNNGV. Trimming removed 1 base from V and 7 bases from J, with 25 bases in between. As concerns this clone: No antigen is known for it.

Time point specified: cycle 4 day 1 (C4D1), after 6 weeks of nivolumab. All the patients suffered relapse after autologous stem cell transplantation, and brentuximab vedotin exposure differed. Magnetic negative selection was used to purify CD4+ T cells from thawed PBMCs. This clonotype was obtained from a human donor with classical Hodgkin lymphoma. J is TRBJ2-2 and V is TRBV11-2; maybe TRBD1 (6 bases). The sequences come from CD4+ T cells from blood, collected before the fourth cycle of nivolumab. The CDR3 region is CASSLAWMGQGSIIGELFF. The CDR3 DNA reads TGTGCCAGCAGCTTAGCTTGGATGGGGCAGGGGTCGATCATCGGGGAGCTGTTTTTT.